The clone carrying this TCR beta chain was recorded a few times. This specimen belongs to a study of T-cell memory formation after mild COVID-19. Germline V gene lookup returns CDR1 SGDLS and CDR2 YYNGEE. The V end lost 0 bases, the J end lost 5 bases, and 24 bases lay between the germline ends. This CDR3 spans 19 amino acids. TCRdb redid the calling of the 5' RACE reads with MiXCR, one entry per CDR3 protein. The repertoire holds over 95,000 distinct CDR3 sequences, with roughly 20% as singletons. Material: PBMCs or a T cell subset sorted from them (not recorded which). The chain couples TRBV9 to TRBJ2-1; no definite D call. The sequence derives from a young man who had mild COVID-19 (a few samples of this study predate the infection). Cell type and time point are not known. CDR3 residues: CASSVAVRSGLSPNNEQFF. The CDR3 DNA sequence: TGTGCCAGCAGCGTAGCGGTCCGGTCTGGGCTATCACCTAACAATGAGCAGTTCTTC.